The following is a T cell receptor (beta chain) sequence with its context. These data originate in a study of T cell changes during pregnancy in multiple sclerosis. Generated by immunoSEQ multiplex PCR, the TCRdb table keeps only in-frame clones and is missing some. Of some 80,000 clones listed, about 92% are singletons. Germline CDR1 is SQVTM and CDR2 is ANQGSEA. This CDR3 has 14 amino acids. V lost 7 bases, J lost 5 bases, and 12 bases stayed unmatched. The TCR sequence derives from a female donor with multiple sclerosis, enrolled in a pregnancy study. Sequences were derived from peripheral blood, sampled before pregnancy. The gene calls are TRBV29-1 and TRBJ2-3; 7 bases are a match to TRBD2. The CDR3 DNA reads TGCAGCGCCCAGCGGGGTACCTTGGGAGATACGCAGTATTTT. Translation gives CSAQRGTLGDTQYF.